The clone carrying this TCR beta chain was counted only a few times. These data come from a study of T cells in Graves' hyperthyroidism and ophthalmopathy. Criteria for exclusion of patients were uncontrolled infection, other autoimmune disease, pregnancy or lactation. V was cut by 1 base and J by 6 bases, with 16 bases left in between. This CDR3 has 15 residues. The germline V gene has CDR1 LGHDT and CDR2 YNNKEL (reference sequence). Researchers amplified the TCR beta CDR3 regions from RNA transcripts. A set of HTBI primers served as the primers for a first-round RT-PCR of the TCR CDR3. TCRdb redid the calling of the multiplex PCR reads with MiXCR, one entry per CDR3 protein. Of about 560,000 distinct CDR3 sequences listed, approximately 14% are singletons.

Source material: blood. The rearrangement links TRBV3-1 to TRBJ2-7; the D call may be TRBD1 or TRBD2 (6 bases each). The TCR was taken from a woman in her forties with Graves' hyperthyroidism. CDR3 in DNA: TGTGCCAGCAGCCAAGGGTCAGGAGGGGGGATCGAGCAGTACTTC. As protein: CASSQGSGGGIEQYF.